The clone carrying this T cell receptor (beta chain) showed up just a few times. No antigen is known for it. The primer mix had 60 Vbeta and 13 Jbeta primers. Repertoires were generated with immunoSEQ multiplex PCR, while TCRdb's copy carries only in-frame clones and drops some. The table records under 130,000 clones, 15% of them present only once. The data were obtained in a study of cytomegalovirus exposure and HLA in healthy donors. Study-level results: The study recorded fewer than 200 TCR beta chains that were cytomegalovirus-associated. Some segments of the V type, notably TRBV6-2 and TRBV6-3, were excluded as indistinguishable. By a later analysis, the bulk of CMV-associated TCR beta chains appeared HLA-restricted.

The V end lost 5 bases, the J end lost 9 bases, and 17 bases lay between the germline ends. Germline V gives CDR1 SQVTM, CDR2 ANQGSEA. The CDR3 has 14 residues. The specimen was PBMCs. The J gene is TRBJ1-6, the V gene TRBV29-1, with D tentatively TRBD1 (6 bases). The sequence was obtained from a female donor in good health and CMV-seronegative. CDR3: CSVTVGGARSPLHF. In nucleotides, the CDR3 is TGCAGCGTTACGGTCGGGGGGGCGCGTTCACCCCTCCACTTT.